This T cell receptor (beta chain) originates from a study of graft-versus-host responses after intestinal transplantation. Notes on this clone: Its antigen is unidentified.

Sequenced by immunoSEQ multiplex PCR; TCRdb stores in-frame clones only, minus some. The sample shows 85,000 to 100,000 clones, about 90% of them seen only once. The origin of this receptor is a human donor who was the organ donor for an intestinal transplant. Here the sequenced sample was unstimulated CD8+ T cells sorted from spleen or lymph node cells, taken before transplant.

CDR3 DNA sequence: TGTGCCAGTAGCCTAGCGGGGGGCCGGGCAGATACGCAGTATTTT. Translated: CASSLAGGRADTQYF. The V and J genes are TRBV19 and TRBJ2-3; 11 nucleotides match TRBD2. Germline CDR1 is LNHDA and CDR2 is SQIVND (reference sequence). This CDR3 is 15 amino acids long. V lost 6 bases and J lost 4; bases outside the gene matches: 6.